The clone carrying this TCR beta chain turned up a few times. The sample originates from a study of blood T cell repertoires in COVID-19. Measured with immunoSEQ multiplex PCR; TCRdb has only the in-frame clones, and not every one. The profile shows some 360,000 clones, more than 70% of them singletons. Germline assignment: CDR1 SGHRS and CDR2 YFSETQ. The J segment lost 4 bases and the V segment lost 0 bases, leaving 5 bases of the junction unmatched. CDR3 length equals 15 residues. Specimen: peripheral blood. The sequence was obtained from a woman aged 60 to 75 with COVID-19, enrolled during active disease. The chain has TRBV5-1 and TRBJ1-1; TRBD1 matches 8 bases. The CDR3 sequence: CASSLGTGWATEAFF. CDR3 coding DNA: TGCGCCAGCAGCTTGGGGACAGGGTGGGCCACTGAAGCTTTCTTT.